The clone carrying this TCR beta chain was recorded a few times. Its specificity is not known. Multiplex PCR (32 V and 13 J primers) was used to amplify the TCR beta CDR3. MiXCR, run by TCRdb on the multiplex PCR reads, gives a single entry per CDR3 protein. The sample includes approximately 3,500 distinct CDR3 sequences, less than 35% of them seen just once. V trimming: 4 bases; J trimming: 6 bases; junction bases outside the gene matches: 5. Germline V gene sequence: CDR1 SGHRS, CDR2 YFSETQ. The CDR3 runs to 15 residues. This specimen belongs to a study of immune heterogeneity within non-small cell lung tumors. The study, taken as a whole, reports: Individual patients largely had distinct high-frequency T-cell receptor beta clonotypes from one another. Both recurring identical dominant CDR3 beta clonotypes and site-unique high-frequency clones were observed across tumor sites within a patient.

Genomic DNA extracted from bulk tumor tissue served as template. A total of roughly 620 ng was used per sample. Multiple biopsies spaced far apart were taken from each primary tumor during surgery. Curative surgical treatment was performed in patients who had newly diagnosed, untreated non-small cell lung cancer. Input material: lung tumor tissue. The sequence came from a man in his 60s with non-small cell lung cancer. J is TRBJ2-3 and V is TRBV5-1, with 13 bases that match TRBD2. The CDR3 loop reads CASSLTSGRADTQYF. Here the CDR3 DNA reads TGCGCCAGCAGCCTAACTAGCGGGAGGGCGGATACGCAGTATTTT.